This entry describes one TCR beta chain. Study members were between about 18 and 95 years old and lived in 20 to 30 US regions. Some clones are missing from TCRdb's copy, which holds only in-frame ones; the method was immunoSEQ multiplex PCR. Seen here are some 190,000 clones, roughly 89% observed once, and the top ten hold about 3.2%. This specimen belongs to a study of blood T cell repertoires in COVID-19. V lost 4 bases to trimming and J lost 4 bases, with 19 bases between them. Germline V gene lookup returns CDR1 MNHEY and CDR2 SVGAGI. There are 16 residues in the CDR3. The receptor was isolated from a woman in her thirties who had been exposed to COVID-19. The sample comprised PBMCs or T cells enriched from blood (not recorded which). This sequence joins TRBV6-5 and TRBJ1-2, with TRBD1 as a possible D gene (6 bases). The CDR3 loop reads CASSLWGGRQVYGYTF. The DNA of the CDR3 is TGTGCCAGCAGTTTATGGGGGGGGCGACAGGTCTATGGCTACACCTTC.